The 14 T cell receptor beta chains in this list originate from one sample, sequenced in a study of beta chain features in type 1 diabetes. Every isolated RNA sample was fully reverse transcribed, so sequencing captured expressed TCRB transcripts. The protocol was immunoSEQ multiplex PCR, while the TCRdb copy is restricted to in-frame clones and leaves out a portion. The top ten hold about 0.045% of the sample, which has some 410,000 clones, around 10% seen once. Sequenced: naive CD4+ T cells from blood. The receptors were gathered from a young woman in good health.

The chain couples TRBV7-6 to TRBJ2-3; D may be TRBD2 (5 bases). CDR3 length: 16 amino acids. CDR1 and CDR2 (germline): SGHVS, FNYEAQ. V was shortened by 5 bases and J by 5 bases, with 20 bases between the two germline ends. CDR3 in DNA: TGTGCCAGCAGCCCCTCGGGCCTTCGGGATCTAGATACGCAGTATTTT. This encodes CASSPSGLRDLDTQYF.

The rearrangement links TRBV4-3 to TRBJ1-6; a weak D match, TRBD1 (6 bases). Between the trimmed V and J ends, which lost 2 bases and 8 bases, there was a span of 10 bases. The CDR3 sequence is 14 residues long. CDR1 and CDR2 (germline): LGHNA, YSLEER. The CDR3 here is CASSQRTAHSPLHF. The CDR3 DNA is TGCGCCAGCAGCCAACGGACAGCCCATTCACCCCTCCACTTT.

CDR3 sequence reads: CASSSREDGYTF. The DNA of the CDR3 is TGTGCCAGCAGCTCCCGGGAGGATGGCTACACCTTC. The chain is built from TRBV11-3 and TRBJ1-2; no definite D call. CDR3 length: 12 residues. The germline V and J ends were trimmed by 4 bases and 6 bases, with 9 bases remaining between them. Germline CDR1 is SGHNT and CDR2 is YENEEA.

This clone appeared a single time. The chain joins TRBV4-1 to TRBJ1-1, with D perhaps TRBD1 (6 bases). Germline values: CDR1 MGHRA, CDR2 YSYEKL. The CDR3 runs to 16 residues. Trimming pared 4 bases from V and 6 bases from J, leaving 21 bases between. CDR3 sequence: CASSPLLRGRSAEAFF. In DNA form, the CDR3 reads TGCGCCAGCAGCCCGCTTTTACGGGGGCGAAGCGCTGAAGCTTTCTTT.

CDR3 DNA sequence: TGTGCCAGCAGCCTTAGAGGAGGGGCCGGGGAGCTGTTTTTT. Its translation: CASSLRGGAGELFF. The chain is built from TRBV7-2 and TRBJ2-2; weak D call: TRBD2 (6 bases). The CDR3 is made up of 14 amino acids. V was cut by 5 bases and J by 6 bases, with 13 bases left in between. Germline V gene data show CDR1 as SGHTA and CDR2 as FQGNSA.

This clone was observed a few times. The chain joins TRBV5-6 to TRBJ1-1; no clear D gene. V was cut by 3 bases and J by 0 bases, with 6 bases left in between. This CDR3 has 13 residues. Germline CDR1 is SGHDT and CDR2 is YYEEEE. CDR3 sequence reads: CASSYSLNTEAFF. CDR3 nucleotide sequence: TGTGCCAGCAGCTATTCCCTGAACACTGAAGCTTTCTTT.

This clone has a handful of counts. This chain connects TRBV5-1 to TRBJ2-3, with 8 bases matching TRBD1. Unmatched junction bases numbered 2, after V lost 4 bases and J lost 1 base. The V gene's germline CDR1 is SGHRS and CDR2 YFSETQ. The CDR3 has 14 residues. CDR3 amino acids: CASSAGQGTDTQYF. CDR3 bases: TGCGCCAGCAGCGCGGGACAGGGCACAGATACGCAGTATTTT.

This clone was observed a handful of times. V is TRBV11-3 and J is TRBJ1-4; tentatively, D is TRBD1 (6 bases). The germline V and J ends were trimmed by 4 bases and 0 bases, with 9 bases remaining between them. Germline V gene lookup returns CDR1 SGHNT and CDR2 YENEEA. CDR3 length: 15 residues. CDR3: CASSSTGATNEKLFF. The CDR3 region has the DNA TGTGCCAGCAGCTCGACAGGTGCAACTAATGAAAAACTGTTTTTT.

The CDR3 region has the DNA TGTGCCAGCAGCTTGGAATTGGGGCGGGAAAGGTTCTTC. Its protein is CASSLELGRERFF. The chain recombines TRBV5-4 with TRBJ2-1, with a possible D match to TRBD2 (6 bases). V was cut by 0 bases and J by 15 bases, with 16 bases left in between. Germline values: CDR1 SGHNT, CDR2 YYREEE (reference sequence). CDR3 length equals 13 residues. Based on the CDR3 plus reference TRBV5-4 and TRBJ2-1, the full variable domain is ETGVTQSPTHLIKTRGQQVTLRCSSQSGHNTVSWYQQALGQGPQFIFQYYREEENGRGNFPPRFSGLQFPNYSSELNVNALELDDSALYLCASSLELGRERFFGPGTRLTVL.

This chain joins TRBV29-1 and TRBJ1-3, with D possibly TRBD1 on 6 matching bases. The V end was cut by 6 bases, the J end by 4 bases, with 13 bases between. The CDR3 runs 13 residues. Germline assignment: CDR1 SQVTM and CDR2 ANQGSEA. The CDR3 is CSVQGRSGNTIYF. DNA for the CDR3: TGCAGCGTACAGGGAAGATCCGGAAACACCATATATTTT.

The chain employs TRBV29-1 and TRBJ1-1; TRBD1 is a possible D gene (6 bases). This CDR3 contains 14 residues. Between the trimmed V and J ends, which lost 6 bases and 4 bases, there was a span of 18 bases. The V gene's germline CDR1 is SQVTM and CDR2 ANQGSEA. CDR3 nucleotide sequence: TGCAGCGTCATTCGGGGGGCCAGTCTCACTGAAGCTTTCTTT. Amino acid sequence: CSVIRGASLTEAFF.

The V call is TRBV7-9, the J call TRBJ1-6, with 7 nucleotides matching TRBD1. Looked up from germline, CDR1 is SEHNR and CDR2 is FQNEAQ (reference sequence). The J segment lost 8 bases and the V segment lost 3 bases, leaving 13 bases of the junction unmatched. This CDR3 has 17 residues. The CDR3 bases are TGTGCCAGCAGCTTTCGTCCCTTGGGACAGAGGTATTCACCCCTCCACTTT. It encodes CASSFRPLGQRYSPLHF.

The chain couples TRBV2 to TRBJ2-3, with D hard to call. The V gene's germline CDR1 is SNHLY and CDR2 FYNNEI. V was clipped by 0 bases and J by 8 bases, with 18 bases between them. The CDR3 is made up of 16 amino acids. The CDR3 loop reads CASSEAVVRKLGTQYF. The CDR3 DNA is TGTGCCAGCAGTGAAGCGGTTGTTAGGAAATTGGGTACGCAGTATTTT.

The CDR3 loop reads CASSKALTSRRYEQYV. As DNA, the CDR3 is TGTGCCAGCAGCAAAGCTTTAACTAGTCGGCGCTACGAGCAGTACGTC. The gene calls are TRBV21-1 and TRBJ2-7; the table's D gene call, TRBD2, was not cross checked with the DNA. TRBV21-1 is described as a pseudogene. The CDR3 consists of 16 residues.